This section outlines one T cell receptor beta chain sequence together with its context. No antigen is known for it. No base-level quality is on record; no much larger clone is a single base apart. V is trimmed back by 5 bases and J by 8 bases, and the junction contains 4 bases that no gene match accounts for. Taken from the germline V gene, the CDR1 and CDR2 loops are SGHVS and FQNEAQ. The CDR3 runs 13 residues from the cysteine to the phenylalanine. Only CDR3 DNA remains: 39 bases, in frame from the first base. The sample comes from a study of OX40 agonist ivuxolimab in advanced cancers. Study-level background: Ivuxolimab was a fully human IgG2 agonistic monoclonal antibody targeting the costimulatory receptor OX40 (CD134). Intravenous ivuxolimab was administered to patients every 2 weeks at six dose levels: 0.01, 0.1, 0.3, 1.5, 3 and 10 mg/kg. Among the 52 dose-escalation patients, some 20 had hepatocellular carcinoma, around 15 melanoma, 9 renal cell carcinoma and 9 head and neck cancer. In the dose-escalation cohort, more than 75% of patients were male, and the mean age was approximately 64 years, with a range of about 23 to 90. Patients were allowed to have had prior anti-PD-1, anti-PD-L1 or anti-CTLA-4 therapy, and around 41% of the dose-escalation patients had previously received checkpoint inhibitors. Three dose-escalation patients achieved partial responses, one with hepatocellular carcinoma and two with cutaneous melanoma. The purpose of peripheral TCRbeta sequencing was to test whether ivuxolimab changed TCR sequence diversity and led to clonal T-cell expansion. The monotherapy dose-escalation portion (N = 52 patients) of the phase I ivuxolimab trial is reported in the paper. Overall study results and their limits: The antigen specificity of the clonally expanded peripheral T cells was not determined. After ivuxolimab, CD8+ T cells had more expanded clones than CD4+ T cells on average. Low levels of normalized T-cell clonal expansion were also seen in some patients who did not respond. Partial responders in the 0.1-3.0 mg/kg groups had among the lowest normalized peripheral clonal expansion, especially among CD8+ T cells. At doses of 0.1 to 3.0 mg/kg, clonal expansion of both CD4+ and CD8+ T cells in blood was seen between baseline and week 6.

For sequencing of the TCRbeta CDR3 region, genomic DNA was extracted from the sorted cells. TCRbeta CDR3 regions were sequenced using the immunoSEQ Assay. The table was pulled from immuneACCESS by TCRdb, which kept in-frame rearrangements only. Such tables lose some clones; where checked, under half of the loss comes from unresolved V genes, and the rest has no known cause. In all, the sample holds tens of thousands of clones, and approximately 90% of those were seen once. Together, the top ten hold around 2% of the sample. Patients with a history of autoimmune disease or receiving systemic immunosuppression were excluded from the trial. Peripheral blood for TCR sequencing was collected from all dose cohorts at baseline, on cycle 4 day 1, and on cycle 7 day 1. Samples came from an open-label, multicenter, first-in-human phase I dose-escalation trial of ivuxolimab. Adults with locally advanced or metastatic melanoma, renal cell carcinoma, hepatocellular carcinoma or head and neck squamous cell carcinoma were enrolled in the trial. Before TCR sequencing, CD4+ T cells and CD8+ T cells were sorted from peripheral blood as separate populations.

The sequence is built from TRBV7-8 and TRBJ1-1; 11 middle bases align to TRBD1. The material sequenced was CD4+ or CD8+ T cells sorted from blood, taken in a trial of the OX40 agonist ivuxolimab. The TCR sequence derives from an adult with an advanced solid tumor such as melanoma, head and neck, liver or kidney cancer. The CDR3 in this case is CASSHGQGAEAFF. Read as DNA, the sequence is TGTGCCAGCAGCCATGGACAGGGGGCCGAAGCTTTCTTT.